Below, 9 T cell receptor beta chains from the same sample are listed, as sequenced in a study of persistence of HIV-infected CD4 T cells. Nonspecific anti-CD3/anti-CD28 bead stimulation represents the broad CD4+ T cell repertoire. Responding CD4+ T cells were sorted by upregulation of both CD40 ligand and CD69. Their antigens are not known. This was the immunoSEQ version 4 assay in survey mode. Libraries were prepared by immunoSEQ multiplex PCR; TCRdb keeps only in-frame clonotypes and omits some of them. The sample consists of around 47,000 clones, about nine tenths of them appearing once. The sample was CD4+ T cells sorted from PBMCs after roughly 17-hour stimulation, taken from a patient who received antiretroviral therapy. These receptors were taken from an adult man with HIV who was CMV-seropositive.

The chain is built from TRBV20-1 and TRBJ1-2; possibly TRBD1 for D (6 bases). This CDR3 spans 11 amino acids. Trimming cost V 6 bases and J 7 bases, with 12 bases left between them. Germline CDR1 is DFQATT and CDR2 is SNEGSKA (reference sequence). CDR3 bases: TGCAGTGCCCCAGGGGCTTTTGGCTACACCTTC. Protein: CSAPGAFGYTF.

The chain recombines TRBV10-3 with TRBJ1-1, with no clear D. The V end was cut by 8 bases, the J end by 0 bases, with 16 bases between. This CDR3 spans 15 amino acids. Germline CDR1 and CDR2: ENHRY and SYGVKD. The DNA of the CDR3 is TGTGCCATCTTTGGAGGAGAGATAGTGAACACTGAAGCTTTCTTT. It translates to CAIFGGEIVNTEAFF.

This clone was counted once. The V call is TRBV2, the J call TRBJ2-7; weak D call: TRBD1 (6 bases). V lost 2 bases to trimming and J lost 3 bases, with 11 bases between them. This CDR3 is 14 amino acids long. CDR1 is SNHLY and CDR2 is FYNNEI in the germline V gene. The CDR3 nucleotides read TGTGCCAGCAGTGAATTTACAGGGAGCTACGAGCAGTACTTC. This codes for CASSEFTGSYEQYF.

V is TRBV5-8 and J is TRBJ1-6; D is undetermined. Between the trimmed V and J ends, which lost 0 bases and 6 bases, there was a span of 7 bases. Per the germline V gene, CDR1 is SGHTS and CDR2 is YDEGEE. The CDR3 covers 14 residues. CDR3 DNA: TGTGCCAGCAGCTTGGGACGGCCTAATTCACCCCTCCACTTT. It yields the protein CASSLGRPNSPLHF.

This chain uses TRBV19 with TRBJ2-7; D ambiguous. Germline CDR1 reads LNHDA; CDR2 reads SQIVND (reference sequence). The CDR3 covers 11 residues. Trimming pared 9 bases from V and 12 bases from J, leaving 18 bases between. The CDR3 loop is CASPRSAGRYF. The CDR3 DNA follows: TGTGCCAGCCCCCGGTCCGCCGGGCGGTACTTC.

This sequence joins TRBV14 and TRBJ2-1; 7 bases are shared with TRBD2. The V gene end was trimmed by 0 bases and the J gene end by 0 bases; junction bases not matched to a gene: 14. Per germline, CDR1 SGHDN and CDR2 FVKESK. The CDR3 totals 20 residues. Here the CDR3 reads CASSQDRVSGPFSSYNEQFF. In DNA form, the CDR3 reads TGTGCCAGCAGCCAAGATAGGGTTAGCGGGCCTTTCAGCTCCTACAATGAGCAGTTCTTC.

The chain has TRBV2 and TRBJ2-7; D gene uncertain. The CDR3 has 12 amino acids. Trimming took off 6 bases at V and 2 bases at J, with 8 bases between the two ends. Germline V gene sequence: CDR1 SNHLY, CDR2 FYNNEI. The CDR3 sequence is CASSALPYEQYF. CDR3 coding DNA: TGTGCCAGCAGCGCCCTACCCTACGAGCAGTACTTC. The full variable domain, completed using reference TRBV2 and TRBJ2-7, is EPEVTQTPSHQVTQMGQEVILRCVPISNHLYFYWYRQILGQKVEFLVSFYNNEISEKSEIFDDQFSVERPDGSNFTLKIRSTKLEDSAMYFCASSALPYEQYFGPGTRLTVT.

Regarding this clone: One junction end disagrees with the germline gene, perhaps due to a read error. The chain joins TRBV5-8 to TRBJ1-5; D is perhaps TRBD1 (5 bases). This CDR3 has 13 amino acids. Germline V gives CDR1 SGHTS, CDR2 YDEGEE. The CDR3 reads CTSSLRDRQPQHF. The CDR3, as DNA: TGTACCAGCAGCTTGAGGGACCGACAGCCCCAGCATTTT. The whole variable domain, filled in from reference TRBV5-8 and TRBJ1-5, reads EAGVTQSPTHLIKTRGQQATLRCSPISGHTSVYWYQQALGLGLQFLLWYDEGEERNRGNFPPRFSGRQFPNYSSELNVNALELEDSALYLCTSSLRDRQPQHFGDGTRLSIL.

The chain links TRBV19 to TRBJ1-5; 8 positions agree with TRBD1. J gave up 0 bases and V 5 bases, and 9 bases lay outside the gene matches. CDR3 length: 17 amino acids. The germline CDR1 and CDR2 sequences are LNHDA and SQIVND (reference sequence). The CDR3 here is CASSAWQGARSNQPQHF. The CDR3 bases are TGTGCCAGTAGTGCGTGGCAGGGGGCGCGTAGCAATCAGCCCCAGCATTTT.